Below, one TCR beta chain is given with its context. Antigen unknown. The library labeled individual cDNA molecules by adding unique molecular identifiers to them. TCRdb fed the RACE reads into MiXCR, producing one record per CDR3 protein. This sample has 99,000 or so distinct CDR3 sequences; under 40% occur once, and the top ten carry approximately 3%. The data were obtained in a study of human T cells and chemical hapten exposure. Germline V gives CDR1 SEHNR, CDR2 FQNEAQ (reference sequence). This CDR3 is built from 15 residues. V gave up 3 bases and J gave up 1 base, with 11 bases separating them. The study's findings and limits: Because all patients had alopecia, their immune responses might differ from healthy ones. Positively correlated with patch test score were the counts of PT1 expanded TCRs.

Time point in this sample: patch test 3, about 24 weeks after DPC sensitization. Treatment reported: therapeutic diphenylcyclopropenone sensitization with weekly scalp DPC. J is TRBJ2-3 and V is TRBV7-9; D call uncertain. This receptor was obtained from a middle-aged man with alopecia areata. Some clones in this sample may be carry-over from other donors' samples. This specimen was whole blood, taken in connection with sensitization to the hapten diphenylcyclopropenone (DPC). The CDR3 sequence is CASSLVALGTDTQYF. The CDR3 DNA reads TGTGCCAGCAGCTTGGTTGCCCTGGGCACAGATACGCAGTATTTT.